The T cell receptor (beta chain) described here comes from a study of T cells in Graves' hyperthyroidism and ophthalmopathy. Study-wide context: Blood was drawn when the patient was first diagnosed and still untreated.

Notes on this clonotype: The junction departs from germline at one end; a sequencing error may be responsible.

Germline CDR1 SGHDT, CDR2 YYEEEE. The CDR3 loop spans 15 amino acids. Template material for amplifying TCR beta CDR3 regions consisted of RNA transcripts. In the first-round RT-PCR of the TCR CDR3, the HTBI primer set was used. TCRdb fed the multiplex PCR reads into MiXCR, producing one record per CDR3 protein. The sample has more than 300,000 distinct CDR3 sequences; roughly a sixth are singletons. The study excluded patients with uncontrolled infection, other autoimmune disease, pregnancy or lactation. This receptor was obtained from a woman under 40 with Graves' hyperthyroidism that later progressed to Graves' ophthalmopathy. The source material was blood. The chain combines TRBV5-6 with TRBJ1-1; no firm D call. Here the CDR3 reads CASSLGGYGYSEALF. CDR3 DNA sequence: TGTGCCAGCAGCTTGGGGGGATACGGGTACTCTGAAGCTCTCTTT.